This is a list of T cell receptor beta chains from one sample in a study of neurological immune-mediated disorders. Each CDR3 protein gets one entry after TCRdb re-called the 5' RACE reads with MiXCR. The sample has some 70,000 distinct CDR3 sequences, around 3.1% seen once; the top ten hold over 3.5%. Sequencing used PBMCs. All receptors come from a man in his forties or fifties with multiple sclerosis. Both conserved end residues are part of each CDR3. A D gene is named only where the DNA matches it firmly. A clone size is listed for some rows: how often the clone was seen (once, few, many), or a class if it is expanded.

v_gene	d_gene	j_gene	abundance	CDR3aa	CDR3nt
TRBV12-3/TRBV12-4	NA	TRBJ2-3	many	CASSSRQGGGDTQYF	TGTGCCAGCAGTTCTCGACAGGGAGGGGGAGATACGCAGTATTTT
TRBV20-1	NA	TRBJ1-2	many	CSARDPRLVGGYTF	TGCAGTGCTAGAGATCCCCGACTTGTGGGAGGCTACACCTTC
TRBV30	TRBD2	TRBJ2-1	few	CAWSLAGTWGNEQFF	TGTGCCTGGAGCTTAGCGGGGACTTGGGGTAATGAGCAGTTCTTC
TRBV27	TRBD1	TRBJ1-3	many	CASRQTGGPGNTIYF	TGTGCCAGCAGACAGACAGGGGGCCCTGGAAACACCATATATTTT
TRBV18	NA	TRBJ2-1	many	CASSPNNEQFF	TGTGCCAGCTCACCAAACAATGAGCAGTTCTTC
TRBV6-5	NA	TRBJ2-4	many	CASSYALENIQYF	TGTGCCAGCAGTTACGCGTTGGAAAACATTCAGTACTTC
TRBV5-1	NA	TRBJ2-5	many	CASRSTIRGAETQYF	TGCGCCAGCCGATCGACAATCCGGGGGGCTGAGACCCAGTACTTC
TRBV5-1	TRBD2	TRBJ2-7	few	CASSQAGDSYEQYF	TGCGCCAGCAGCCAAGCGGGGGACTCCTACGAGCAGTACTTC
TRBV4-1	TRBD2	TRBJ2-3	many	CASSQDPAGVDTQYF	TGCGCCAGCAGCCAAGATCCAGCGGGGGTAGATACGCAGTATTTT
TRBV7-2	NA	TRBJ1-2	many	CASSLVPIHYGYTF	TGTGCCAGCAGCTTAGTCCCAATCCACTATGGCTACACCTTC
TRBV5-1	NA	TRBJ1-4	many	CASSLAGGGNEKLFF	TGCGCCAGCAGCTTGGCGGGAGGCGGGAATGAAAAACTGTTTTTT
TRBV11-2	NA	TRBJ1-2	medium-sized	CASSLGDRNGYTF	TGTGCCAGCAGCTTAGGAGACAGAAATGGCTACACCTTC
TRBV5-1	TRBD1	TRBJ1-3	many	CASSIQGAAAGNTIYF	TGCGCCAGCAGCATCCAGGGGGCAGCTGCTGGAAACACCATATATTTT
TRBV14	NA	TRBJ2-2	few	CASSPQTSTGELFF	TGTGCCAGCAGTCCACAGACGTCCACCGGGGAGCTGTTTTTT
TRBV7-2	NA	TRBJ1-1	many	CASSSRATDTEAFF	TGTGCCAGCAGCTCTCGAGCCACCGACACTGAAGCTTTCTTT
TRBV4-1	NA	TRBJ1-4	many	CASSRQGRAGEKLFF	TGCGCCAGCAGCCGCCAGGGAAGGGCGGGTGAAAAACTGTTTTTT
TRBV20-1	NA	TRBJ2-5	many	CSAILTSRGSLETQYF	TGCAGTGCTATACTTACCTCCAGAGGGTCCTTGGAGACCCAGTACTTC
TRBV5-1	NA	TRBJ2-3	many	CASSLDRSSTDTQYF	TGCGCCAGCAGCTTGGATAGGTCTAGCACAGATACGCAGTATTTT
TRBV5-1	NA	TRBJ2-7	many	CASWVMPGFYEQYF	TGCGCCAGCTGGGTTATGCCAGGGTTCTACGAGCAGTACTTC
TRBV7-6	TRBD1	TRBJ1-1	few	CASSKTGTTEAFF	TGTGCCAGCAGCAAGACAGGGACCACTGAAGCTTTCTTT
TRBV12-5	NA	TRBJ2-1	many	CASGLGQGGEQFF	TGTGCTAGTGGTTTGGGGCAGGGGGGTGAGCAGTTCTTC
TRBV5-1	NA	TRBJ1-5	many	CASSLNGGREPQHF	TGCGCCAGCAGCCTGAACGGGGGGCGAGAGCCCCAGCATTTT
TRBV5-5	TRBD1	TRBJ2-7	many	CASSPGQNKIPHEQYF	TGTGCCAGCAGCCCGGGACAGAACAAAATCCCCCACGAGCAGTACTTC
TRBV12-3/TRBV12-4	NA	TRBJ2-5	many	CASKSGRGETQYF	TGTGCCAGCAAGTCCGGCAGGGGTGAGACCCAGTACTTC
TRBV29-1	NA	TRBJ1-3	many	CSGTTGTSGNTIYF	TGCAGCGGTACAACAGGGACCTCTGGAAACACCATATATTTT
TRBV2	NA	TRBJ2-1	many	CASRELASNEQFF	TGTGCCAGCAGGGAATTAGCGTCCAATGAGCAGTTCTTC
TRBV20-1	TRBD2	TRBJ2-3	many	CSALLSGSTDTQYF	TGCAGTGCTCTACTTAGCGGGAGCACAGATACGCAGTATTTT
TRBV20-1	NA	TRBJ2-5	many	CSAPGLTETQYF	TGCAGTGCCCCTGGCTTGACGGAGACCCAGTACTTC
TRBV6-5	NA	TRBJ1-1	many	CASWAGVYTEAFF	TGTGCCAGCTGGGCGGGGGTTTACACTGAAGCTTTCTTT
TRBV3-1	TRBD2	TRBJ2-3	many	CASSQEVRGGTDTQYF	TGTGCCAGCAGCCAGGAGGTCCGGGGGGGCACAGATACGCAGTATTTT
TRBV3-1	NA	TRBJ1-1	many	CASSQRGATEAFF	TGTGCCAGCAGCCAAAGGGGGGCCACTGAAGCTTTCTTT
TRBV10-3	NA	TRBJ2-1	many	CAISVGGGANNEQFF	TGTGCCATCAGTGTAGGAGGGGGGGCCAATAATGAGCAGTTCTTC
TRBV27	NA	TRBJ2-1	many	CASSFWNNEQFF	TGTGCCAGCAGTTTTTGGAACAATGAGCAGTTCTTC
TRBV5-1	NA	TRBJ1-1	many	CASSPGEGEATEAFF	TGCGCCAGCAGCCCCGGGGAGGGGGAGGCAACTGAAGCTTTCTTT
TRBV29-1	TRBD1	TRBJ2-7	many	CSVTGGSLEQYF	TGCAGCGTGACAGGGGGTTCGCTCGAGCAGTACTTC
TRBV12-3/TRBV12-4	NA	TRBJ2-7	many	CASSLADSSYEQYF	TGTGCCAGCAGTTTAGCTGACAGCTCCTACGAGCAGTACTTC
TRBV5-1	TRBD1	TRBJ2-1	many	CASSSGQVDEQFF	TGCGCCAGCAGCTCGGGACAGGTGGATGAGCAGTTCTTC
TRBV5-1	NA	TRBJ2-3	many	CASSFEYTDTQYF	TGCGCCAGCAGCTTCGAGTACACAGATACGCAGTATTTT
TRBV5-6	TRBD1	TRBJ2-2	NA	CASSWDRGYTGELFF	TGTGCCAGCAGTTGGGACAGGGGATACACCGGGGAGCTGTTTTTT
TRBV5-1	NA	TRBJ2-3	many	CATSDGGGSTDTQYF	TGCGCCACCTCCGATGGAGGAGGGAGCACAGATACGCAGTATTTT
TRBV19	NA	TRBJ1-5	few	CASSEDRTLGNQPQHF	TGTGCCAGTAGTGAGGACAGAACCTTAGGCAACCAGCCCCAGCATTTT
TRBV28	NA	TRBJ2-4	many	CASSLRREGAKNIQYF	TGTGCCAGCAGTTTACGTCGCGAGGGGGCCAAAAACATTCAGTACTTC
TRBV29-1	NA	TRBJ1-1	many	CSVEEQGMANTEAFF	TGCAGCGTTGAAGAACAGGGAATGGCTAACACTGAAGCTTTCTTT
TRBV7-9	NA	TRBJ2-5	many	CASPLSAGEETQYF	TGTGCCAGCCCACTTTCGGCTGGGGAGGAGACCCAGTACTTC
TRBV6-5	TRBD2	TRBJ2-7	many	CASSYGPPEWREAYEQYF	TGTGCCAGCAGTTATGGTCCCCCTGAATGGCGGGAGGCCTACGAGCAGTACTTC
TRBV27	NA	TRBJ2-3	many	CASRQAVSTDTQYF	TGTGCCAGCAGACAGGCTGTTAGCACAGATACGCAGTATTTT
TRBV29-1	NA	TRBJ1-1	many	CSAQVDTEAFF	TGCAGCGCCCAGGTGGACACTGAAGCTTTCTTT
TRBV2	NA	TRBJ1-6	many	CASSDQGVGSPLHF	TGTGCCAGCAGTGATCAGGGCGTGGGTTCACCCCTCCACTTT
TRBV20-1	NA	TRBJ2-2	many	CSAPHRETGELFF	TGCAGTGCCCCCCACAGGGAGACCGGGGAGCTGTTTTTT
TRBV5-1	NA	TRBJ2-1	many	CASSLELISYNEQFF	TGCGCCAGCAGCTTGGAGCTGATTTCCTACAATGAGCAGTTCTTC
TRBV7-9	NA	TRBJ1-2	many	CASSKSPVGGYTF	TGTGCCAGCAGCAAAAGTCCTGTGGGAGGCTACACCTTC